Below, one T cell receptor (beta chain) is given with its context. This clone was detected only a few times. The target of this receptor is not known. No per-base quality is available; no much larger clone lies one base away. This entry is derived from a study of cytomegalovirus exposure and HLA in healthy donors (dated by TCRdb to the late 2010s). For the study in its entirety: In an earlier analysis of approximately 500 of the donors, about 260 Gb of sequence data and 90 million to 120 million unique TCR beta sequences from approximately 180 million T cells were reported. Rather than using new phenotypic data, the later analysis identified candidate immune exposures from TCR beta sequences and from how often those sequences occurred across donors. An earlier analysis of 500 to 750 of the donors applied high-throughput TCR beta sequencing to assess whether each TCR beta V gene segment acted as functional or pseudogenic. Across about 370 genotyped donors of the cohort, an average of approximately 240,000 unique TCR beta nucleotide sequences per donor were sequenced, and roughly 17% of those sequences were non-productive. Genome-wide SNP genotypes for about three fifths of the roughly 670 donors were used in a later genetic analysis, which treated that subset as a discovery cohort. The study was designed to test whether signatures of past pathogen exposure could be identified by cataloging public T cell receptors. About five DR-DQ haplotypes were treated as single units for association and clustering because of strong linkage in the cohort. The number of typed donors differed by locus: about 620-640 for A, B, C, DRB1 and DQB1; 522 for DQA1; around 580 for DPA1; and some 430 for DPB1. HLA typing covered class I and class II loci at four-digit resolution. Besides the first cohort of 666 subjects, a separate validation cohort made up of 90 to 150 different subjects was used. Of the 300 to 400 genotyped donors, roughly 85% fell in the genetic ancestry cluster associated with self-reported Caucasian donors. The study profiled the T cell repertoires of some 610 subjects by immunosequencing and related them to cytomegalovirus serostatus. To predict cytomegalovirus infection status, the study combined high-throughput TCR immunosequencing, statistical association of individual TCRs with disease status, and machine learning. Alongside the repertoire data, information on donor age, sex, ethnicity and CMV serostatus was compiled. Every discovery cohort repertoire had been produced on one sequencing platform. An early release that covered some 640 HLA-typed donors contained approximately 300 gigabases of sequencing data and tens of millions of unique TCR sequences. A later analysis re-examined previously published TCR beta repertoires from roughly 650 donors and added high-resolution HLA genotyping to investigate patterns of TCR occurrence. Overall results and qualifications from the work: A later analysis found that most CMV-associated TCR beta chains appeared HLA-restricted, with HLA associations seemingly driven largely by CMV exposure. Most TCR sequences were observed very rarely across donors, whereas some public TCRs were present in many individuals. CMV serostatus was the only immune exposure information available for the cohort. The study listed 164 TCR beta chains as associated with cytomegalovirus. An association between a missense DCLRE1C variant and V-gene and J-gene trimming of TCR beta chains was found in a later genetic analysis and replicated in an independent cohort. Because the 87-base-pair reads could not distinguish some IMGT-functional V segments, including TRBV6-2 and TRBV6-3, those segments were excluded. Three of the identified cytomegalovirus-associated TCR beta chains were confirmed in vitro to be specific for cytomegalovirus antigens. Presence/absence analyses assumed roughly uniform sequencing depth across donors, an assumption that may not hold. Compared with the roughly 670-donor mean, donors in an Asian-associated ancestry cluster had fewer N-insertions in productive TCRs, according to a later genetic analysis. Compared with equally common non-associated chains, HLA-associated TCR beta chains in a later analysis were more clonally expanded and had lower generation probabilities. Because HLA typing was unavailable for some donors at each locus, only the typed subset was used in association tests. A later analysis found that TCR association rates varied across HLA loci, with DRB1 alleles showing the most associated TCRs and HLA-C alleles the fewest. A further reported finding was that TCR beta sequences accurately predicted the HLA-A and HLA-B alleles for most subjects in the first cohort. The earlier analysis of fewer than 750 of the donors excluded over 15 rarely observed V segments, including chromosome 9 orphons, because counts were too low. A cluster of highly shared sequence variants was judged likely to be a technical artifact of the sequencing pipeline. Correlated functional status among segregating V segments might reflect linkage disequilibrium, but an unknown experimental factor could not be ruled out. According to the authors, the approach could potentially be generalized to other disease states and immunological phenotypes. Only TCR beta chains were sequenced in this cohort, and the absence of alpha or paired-chain data limited detectable features. In a later analysis, several top co-occurrence clusters were reported to appear linked to parvovirus B19, influenza, CMV and Epstein-Barr virus. In an earlier analysis of some 500 of the donors, most TCR beta V segments were observed in productive rearrangements about 90% or about 30% of the time, broadly matching IMGT annotations. Specific HLA alleles were associated with 18,000 or so TCR beta sequences at a false discovery rate of 0.05 in a later analysis. In both the original and validation cohorts, the classifier was reported to diagnose cytomegalovirus status with high specificity and sensitivity. When HLA alleles, especially DR and DQ, strongly co-occurred, TCR associations were difficult to assign to individual alleles.

The cohort consisted of fewer than 700 healthy bone marrow donors. All cohort members were sampled while nominally healthy, although unrecorded immune exposures were likely present. The donor was CMV seronegative and was included in the group of under 450 seronegative cohort members. A peripheral blood sample was provided by each donor, and peripheral blood mononuclear cells were used for TCR beta sequencing. Genomic DNA was extracted from the blood cell samples with the Qiagen DNeasy Blood Extraction Kit. Library preparation used the immunoSEQ multiplex PCR assay. A mixture of 60 forward primers for TCR Vbeta segments and 13 reverse primers for TCR Jbeta segments was used in the multiplex PCR. A multiplex PCR assay on genomic DNA amplified the CDR3 region of rearranged TCR beta genes. On the Illumina HiSeq System, the amplified TCR beta libraries were sequenced as 87-base-pair reads. The authors' analysis ran thus. Across the 700 or so repertoires, a later analysis counted roughly 84 million unique TCR beta chains, approximately 12 million of which were shared by at least two donors. Raw reads were error-corrected and collapsed into unique sequences with a nearest-neighbor algorithm that merged closely related sequences to remove PCR and sequencing errors. CDR3 sequences were aligned to IMGT reference sequences to assign V, D and J gene segments. Each retained sequence needed at least a six-nucleotide match to both a V gene segment and a J gene segment. A rearrangement counted as productive if the CDR3 had no stop codons and remained in frame with V and J, and every other rearrangement counted as non-productive. Following IMGT convention, CDR3 was defined as the stretch from the second conserved V-encoded cysteine up to the conserved J-encoded phenylalanine. The earlier analysis of some 540 of the donors excluded any sequence lacking an unambiguous match to a single V gene segment. An earlier analysis of fewer than 750 of the donors classified V segments as functional when productive rearrangements were above 56.7% and as segregating when the standard deviation between donors was above 5%. A statistical classification framework was developed to diagnose cytomegalovirus status using the catalog of TCR beta chain sequences. A later analysis assigned V and J genes by comparing TCR nucleotide sequences with IMGT/GENE-DB human TR gene sequences. In a later analysis, CDR3 sequences and most-parsimonious VDJ recombination scenarios were assigned using the TCRdist pipeline. A later analysis defined each TCR beta chain by its CDR3 amino acid sequence plus V-gene family, and excluded reads lacking a unique V-gene family. A later analysis removed 550 to 650 highly shared, low-generation-probability nucleotide sequences to deal with suspected cross-contamination and a sequencing artifact. In a later analysis, a clonal expansion index for each public chain was calculated from normalized within-repertoire ranks of inferred template counts. In a later analysis, generation probabilities were computed using a VDJ recombination model fitted to out-of-frame rearrangements, and the results were checked against IGoR. Hypergeometric tests were used in a later analysis to score TCR-TCR, TCR-HLA and TCR-CMV co-occurrence, with a repertoire-size bias correction applied to the TCR pairs. False discovery rates were estimated in a later analysis by permuting HLA or CMV assignments 20 times. A later analysis grouped co-occurring TCRs with DBSCAN, adding TCRdist sequence similarity when clustering within HLA-allele-positive subsets. Repertoires with fewer than 30,000 or more than 120,000 public chains were left out of co-occurrence clustering, as were about 5 repertoires with anomalous nucleotide sharing. TCRdb took this table from immuneACCESS and kept in-frame rearrangements with V and J called. Such tables lack part of the clones; where checked against another copy, unresolved V genes explain under half of the gap, and the rest is unexplained. Clonal size and the V and J genes are those of that table, whereas D and trimming came from the DNA. The sample profile shows under 200,000 clones; about two thirds of them were found once. The top ten hold approximately 2.5% of the sample.

The germline V gene sets CDR1 to SNHLY and CDR2 to FYNNEI. Inclusive of the bounding cysteine and phenylalanine, the CDR3 is 14 residues long. Left in the record is the CDR3 DNA by itself, 42 bases read in frame from the first base. At the junction V is shortened by 6 bases and J by 3 bases, with 14 bases in between. Input material: PBMCs. This chain is built from TRBV2 and TRBJ1-2; the D gene assignment is ambiguous. The clonotype comes from a woman in her 30s in good health and CMV-seronegative. In nucleotide form, the sequence is TGTGCCAGCAGGGCCGGAAGTACAGACTATGGCTACACCTTC. It translates as CASRAGSTDYGYTF. The full variable domain, completed from the reference TRBV2 and TRBJ1-2 proteins outside the CDR3, reads EPEVTQTPSHQVTQMGQEVILRCVPISNHLYFYWYRQILGQKVEFLVSFYNNEISEKSEIFDDQFSVERPDGSNFTLKIRSTKLEDSAMYFCASRAGSTDYGYTFGSGTRLTVV.